This T cell receptor beta chain is drawn from a study of shared T cell receptors in the human thymus. CDR3 size: 13 residues. V gave up 1 base and J gave up 8 bases; unmatched junction bases: 0. The germline CDR1 and CDR2 sequences are SGHNT and YYREEE (reference sequence). Sequencing used immunoSEQ multiplex PCR; TCRdb keeps in-frame clones, though not all of them. The sample consists of approximately 580,000 clones, approximately 80% of them appearing once. Separately, the same data were catalogued under a study of human thymus T cells. That source adds: Corrective cardiac operations yielded the resected thymus tissue. Thymic and blood repertoires seemed to favor certain V and J genes.

This receptor was obtained from a boy under two years old with a congenital heart defect. J is TRBJ2-1 and V is TRBV5-4; 10 nucleotides line up with TRBD2. The specimen was thymocytes. CDR3 region: CASSLSGGDEQFF. DNA of the CDR3: TGTGCCAGCAGCTTGAGCGGGGGGGATGAGCAGTTCTTC.